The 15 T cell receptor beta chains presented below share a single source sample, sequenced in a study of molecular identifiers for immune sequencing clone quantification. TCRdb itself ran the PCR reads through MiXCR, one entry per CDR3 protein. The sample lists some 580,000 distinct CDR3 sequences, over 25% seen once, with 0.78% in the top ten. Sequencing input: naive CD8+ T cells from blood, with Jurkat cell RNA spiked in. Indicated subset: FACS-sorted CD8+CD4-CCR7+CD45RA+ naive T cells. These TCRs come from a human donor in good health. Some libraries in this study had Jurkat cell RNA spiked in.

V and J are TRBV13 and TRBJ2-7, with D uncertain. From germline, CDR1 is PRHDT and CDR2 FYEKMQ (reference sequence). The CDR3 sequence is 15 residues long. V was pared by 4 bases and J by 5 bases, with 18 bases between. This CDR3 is CASSSPPDRVNEQYF. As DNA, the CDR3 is TGTGCCAGCAGCTCGCCCCCGGATAGGGTAAACGAGCAGTACTTC.

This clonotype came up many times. In nucleotides, the CDR3 is TGTGCCAGCAGCCCCTCCGTAACCACAGATACGCAGTATTTT. It translates to CASSPSVTTDTQYF. The chain recombines TRBV6-6 with TRBJ2-3; unclear D gene. Germline lookup yields CDR1 MNHNY and CDR2 SVGAGI (reference sequence). CDR3 length: 14 residues. Trimming left V 6 bases short and J 2 bases short, with 12 bases between.

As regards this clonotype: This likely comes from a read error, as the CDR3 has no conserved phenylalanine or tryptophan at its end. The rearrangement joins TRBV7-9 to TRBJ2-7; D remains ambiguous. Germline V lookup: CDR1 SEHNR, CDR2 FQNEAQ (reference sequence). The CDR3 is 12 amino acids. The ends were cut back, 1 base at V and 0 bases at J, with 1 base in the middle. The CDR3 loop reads CASSLGSYEQYY. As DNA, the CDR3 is TGTGCCAGCAGCTTAGGCTCCTACGAGCAGTACTAC.

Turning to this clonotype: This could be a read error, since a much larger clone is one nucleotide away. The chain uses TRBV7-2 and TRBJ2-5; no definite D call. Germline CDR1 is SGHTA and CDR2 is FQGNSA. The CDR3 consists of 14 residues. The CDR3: CAGSSSSPQETQYF. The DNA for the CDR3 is TGTGCCGGCAGCTCCTCCTCTCCACAAGAGACCCAGTACTTC.

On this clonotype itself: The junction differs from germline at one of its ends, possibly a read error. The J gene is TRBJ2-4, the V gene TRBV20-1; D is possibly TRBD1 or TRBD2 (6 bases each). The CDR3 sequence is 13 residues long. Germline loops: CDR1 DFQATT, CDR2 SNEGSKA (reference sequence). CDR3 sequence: CSASVPGAYAPSF. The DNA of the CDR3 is TGCAGTGCTAGCGTACCGGGGGCCTACGCGCCGTCCTTC.

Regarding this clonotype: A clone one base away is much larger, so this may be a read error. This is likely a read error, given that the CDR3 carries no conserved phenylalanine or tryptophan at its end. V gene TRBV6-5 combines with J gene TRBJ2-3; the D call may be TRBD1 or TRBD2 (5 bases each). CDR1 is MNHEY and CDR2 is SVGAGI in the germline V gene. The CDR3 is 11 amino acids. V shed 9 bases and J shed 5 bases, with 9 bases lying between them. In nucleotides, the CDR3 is TGTGCCAGTGTTGGGGGAGATACGCAGTATCTT. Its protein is CASVGGDTQYL.

The CDR3: CSAPKTGRGFTGELFF. CDR3 nucleotide sequence: TGCAGTGCCCCCAAGACGGGGCGGGGGTTCACCGGGGAGCTGTTTTTT. This chain joins TRBV20-1 and TRBJ2-2; TRBD2 matches at 7 bases. Per the germline V gene, CDR1 is DFQATT and CDR2 is SNEGSKA (reference sequence). CDR3 length equals 16 residues. V lost 6 bases and J lost 4; bases outside the gene matches: 14.

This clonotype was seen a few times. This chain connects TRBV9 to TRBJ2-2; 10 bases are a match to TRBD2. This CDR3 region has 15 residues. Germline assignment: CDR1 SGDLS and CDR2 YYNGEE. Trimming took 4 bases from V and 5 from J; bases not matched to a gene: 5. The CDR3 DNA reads TGTGCCAGCAGCACGAGCGGGGGGGATACCGGGGAGCTGTTTTTT. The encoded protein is CASSTSGGDTGELFF. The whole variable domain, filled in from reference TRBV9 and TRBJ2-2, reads DSGVTQTPKHLITATGQRVTLRCSPRSGDLSVYWYQQSLDQGLQFLIQYYNGEERAKGNILERFSAQQFPDLHSELNLSSLELGDSALYFCASSTSGGDTGELFFGEGSRLTVL.

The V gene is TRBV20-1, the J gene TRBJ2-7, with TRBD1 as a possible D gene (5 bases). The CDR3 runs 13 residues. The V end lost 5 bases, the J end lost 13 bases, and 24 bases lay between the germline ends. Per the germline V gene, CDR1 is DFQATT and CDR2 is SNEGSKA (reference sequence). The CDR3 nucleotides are TGCAGTGCTCCACCACCTAGGGGCTACAAACAATACTTC. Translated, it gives CSAPPPRGYKQYF.

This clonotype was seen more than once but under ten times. The CDR3, as DNA: TGTGCCAGCAGCCCCGGGACTAGCGGGGGAGGACAAGAGACCCAGTACTTC. Protein sequence: CASSPGTSGGGQETQYF. The chain couples TRBV11-3 to TRBJ2-5; 14 nucleotides match TRBD2. Per germline, CDR1 SGHNT and CDR2 YENEEA. The CDR3 contains 17 residues. V was clipped by 5 bases and J by 2 bases; unmatched bases: 7.

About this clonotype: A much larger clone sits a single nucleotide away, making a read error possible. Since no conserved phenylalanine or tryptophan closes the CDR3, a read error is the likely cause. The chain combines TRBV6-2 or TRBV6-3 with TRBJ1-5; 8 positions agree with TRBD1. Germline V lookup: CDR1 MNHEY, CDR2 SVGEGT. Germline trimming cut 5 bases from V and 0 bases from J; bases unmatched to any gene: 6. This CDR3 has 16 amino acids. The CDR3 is CASSRTGPHSNQPQHS. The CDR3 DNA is TGTGCCAGCAGTCGGACAGGGCCCCATAGCAATCAGCCCCAGCATTCT.

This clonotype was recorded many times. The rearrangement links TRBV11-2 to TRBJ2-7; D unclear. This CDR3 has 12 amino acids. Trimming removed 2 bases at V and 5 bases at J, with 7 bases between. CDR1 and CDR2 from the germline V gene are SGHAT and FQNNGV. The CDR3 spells CASSLLAHEQYF. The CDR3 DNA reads TGTGCCAGCAGCTTACTGGCCCACGAGCAGTACTTC.

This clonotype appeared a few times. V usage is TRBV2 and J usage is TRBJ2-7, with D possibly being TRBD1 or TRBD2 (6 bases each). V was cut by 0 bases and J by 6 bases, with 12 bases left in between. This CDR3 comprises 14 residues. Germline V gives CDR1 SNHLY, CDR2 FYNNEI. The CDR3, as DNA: TGTGCCAGCAGTGAAGCGCGGGGACACCCCGAGCAGTACTTC. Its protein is CASSEARGHPEQYF.

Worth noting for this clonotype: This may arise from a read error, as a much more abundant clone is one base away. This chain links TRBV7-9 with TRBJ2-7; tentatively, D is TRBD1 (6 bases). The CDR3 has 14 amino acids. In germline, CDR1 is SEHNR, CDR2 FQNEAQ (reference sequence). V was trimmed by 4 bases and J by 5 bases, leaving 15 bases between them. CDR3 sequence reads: CASSSRVRGHEQYF. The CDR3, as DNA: TGTGCCAGCAGCTCCCGGGTCAGGGGCCACGAGCAGTACTTC.

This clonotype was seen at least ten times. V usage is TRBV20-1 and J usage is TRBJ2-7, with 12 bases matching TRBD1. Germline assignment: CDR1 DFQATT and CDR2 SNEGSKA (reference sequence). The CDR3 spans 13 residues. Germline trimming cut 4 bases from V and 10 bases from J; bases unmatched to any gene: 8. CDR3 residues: CSANRDRGQEQYF. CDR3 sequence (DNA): TGCAGTGCTAACCGGGACAGGGGGCAGGAACAGTACTTC.